This paragraph covers one T cell receptor beta chain sequence. The source of the sample is a study of shared clonotypes between healthy human individuals. About the study: Per-donor plates numbered three CD4 naive, three CD4 memory, two CD8 naive and one CD8 memory.

Participating donors were healthy, HIV-negative adults free of recent acute infections or vaccinations. Measured with immunoSEQ multiplex PCR; TCRdb has only the in-frame clones, and not every one. The data contain 850,000 to 1,100,000 clones, 77% of them singletons. The TCR comes from a man between 18 and 35 years old in good health. Some clones in this sample may be carry-over from other donors' samples. Material: memory CD4+ T cells from PBMCs. Subset indicated: CD45RA-negative fraction.

The CDR3 spells CASSPRGGRSSYNEQFF. Here the CDR3 DNA reads TGTGCCAGCAGCCCCAGGGGCGGGAGGAGCTCCTACAATGAGCAGTTCTTC. The gene calls are TRBV16 and TRBJ2-1, with 8 bases that match TRBD2. CDR1 and CDR2 (germline): KGHSY, FQNENV. This CDR3 comprises 17 residues. V trimming: 4 bases; J trimming: 0 bases; junction bases outside the gene matches: 8.